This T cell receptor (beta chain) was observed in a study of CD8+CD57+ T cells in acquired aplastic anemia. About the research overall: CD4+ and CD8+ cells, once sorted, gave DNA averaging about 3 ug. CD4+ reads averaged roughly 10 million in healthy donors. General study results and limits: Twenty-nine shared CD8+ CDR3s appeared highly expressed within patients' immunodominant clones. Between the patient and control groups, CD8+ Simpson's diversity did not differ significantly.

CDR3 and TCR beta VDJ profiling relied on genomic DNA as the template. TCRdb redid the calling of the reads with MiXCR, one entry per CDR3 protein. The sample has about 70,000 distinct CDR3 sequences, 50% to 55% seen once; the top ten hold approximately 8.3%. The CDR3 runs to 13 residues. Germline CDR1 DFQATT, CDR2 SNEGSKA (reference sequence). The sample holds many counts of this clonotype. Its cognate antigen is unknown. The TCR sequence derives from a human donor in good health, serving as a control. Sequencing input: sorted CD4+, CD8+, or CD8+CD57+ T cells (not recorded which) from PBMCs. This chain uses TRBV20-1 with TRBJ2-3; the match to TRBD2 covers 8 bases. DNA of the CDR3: TGCAGCGCAAGCGGGAGCCGCACAGATACGCAGTATTTT. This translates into CSASGSRTDTQYF.